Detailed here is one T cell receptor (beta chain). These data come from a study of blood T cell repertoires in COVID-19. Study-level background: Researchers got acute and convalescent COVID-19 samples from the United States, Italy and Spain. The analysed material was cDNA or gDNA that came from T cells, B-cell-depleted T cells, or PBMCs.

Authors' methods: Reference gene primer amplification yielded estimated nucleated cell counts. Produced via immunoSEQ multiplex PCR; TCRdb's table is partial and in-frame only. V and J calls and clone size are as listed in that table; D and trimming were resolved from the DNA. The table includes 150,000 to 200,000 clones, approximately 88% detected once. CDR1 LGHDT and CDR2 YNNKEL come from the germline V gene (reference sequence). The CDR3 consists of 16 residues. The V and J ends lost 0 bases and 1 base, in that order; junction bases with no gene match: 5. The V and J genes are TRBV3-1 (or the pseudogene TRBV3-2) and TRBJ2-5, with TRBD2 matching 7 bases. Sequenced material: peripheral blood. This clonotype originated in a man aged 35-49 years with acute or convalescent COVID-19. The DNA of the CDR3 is TGTGCCAGCAGCCAAGACCGACTAGCCCGCCAAGAGACCCAGTACTTC. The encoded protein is CASSQDRLARQETQYF.